These 22 T cell receptor beta chains were sequenced from one sample in a study of CD8 T cells in Susac syndrome (dated 2019 in TCRdb). Preparation of the library involved the immunoSEQ multiplex PCR assay. RNA was extracted with the RNeasy kit and 0.5 to 1 ug was reverse transcribed using random hexamers. Using fastp trimming at Q25 and MiXCR clonotype assembly, TCRdb reanalyzed the public sequencing data and kept in-frame beta chains. Every CDR3 protein is listed once, alongside the most common genes and DNA of its rows. This sample lists some 200,000 distinct CDR3 sequences; around 95% were detected once. The top ten clonotypes cover 0.085% to 0.1% of the sample. Sequences were obtained from CD4+ T cells from PBMCs. The receptors come from a human donor with multiple sclerosis.

The CDR3 sequence is CSAGTGGGGAFF. CDR3 nucleotide sequence: TGCAGCGCCGGGACAGGGGGCGGGGGAGCTTTCTTT. This chain connects TRBV29-1 to TRBJ1-1; TRBD1 matches 12 bases. This CDR3 is built from 12 residues. The junction had 7 bases not matched to a gene; V was cut back by 7 bases and J by 10 bases. In germline, CDR1 is SQVTM, CDR2 ANQGSEA.

The chain has TRBV5-4 and TRBJ2-7; maybe TRBD1 (5 bases). This CDR3 has 15 amino acids. Per the germline V gene, CDR1 is SGHNT and CDR2 is YYREEE (reference sequence). The germline V and J ends were trimmed by 4 bases and 0 bases, with 14 bases remaining between them. CDR3 residues: CASSVTQGISYEQYF. In nucleotides, the CDR3 is TGTGCCAGCAGCGTAACTCAGGGTATCTCCTACGAGCAGTACTTC.

The chain uses TRBV5-1 and TRBJ2-5, with 7 bases fitting TRBD1. This CDR3 region has 14 residues. The J segment lost 5 bases and the V segment lost 3 bases, leaving 7 bases of the junction unmatched. Germline loops: CDR1 SGHRS, CDR2 YFSETQ. As DNA, the CDR3 is TGCGCCAGCAGCTACAGACAGGGTCAGGAGACCCAGTACTTC. Translated, it gives CASSYRQGQETQYF.

The chain couples TRBV11-2 to TRBJ2-1; 8 bases map to TRBD2. The J segment lost 1 base and the V segment lost 5 bases, leaving 4 bases of the junction unmatched. Germline CDR1 is SGHAT and CDR2 is FQNNGV. This CDR3 region has 15 residues. The CDR3 DNA follows: TGTGCCAGCAGCATCCGGGGGGGATCCTACAATGAGCAGTTCTTC. Its protein is CASSIRGGSYNEQFF.

The V call is TRBV20-1, the J call TRBJ2-7; D perhaps matches TRBD2 (6 bases). Germline V CDR1 and CDR2: DFQATT, SNEGSKA (reference sequence). Trimming pared 6 bases from V and 0 bases from J, leaving 15 bases between. The CDR3 has 14 amino acids. CDR3 DNA: TGCAGTGCAAAGACTAGTTCCGGCTCCTACGAGCAGTACTTC. Translation gives CSAKTSSGSYEQYF.

The chain combines TRBV7-9 with TRBJ2-7, with D uncertain. The V and J ends lost 3 bases and 6 bases respectively, with 12 bases between them. CDR3 length: 13 residues. Germline CDR1 and CDR2: SEHNR and FQNEAQ (reference sequence). CDR3 sequence reads: CASSFLWESEQYF. In DNA, the CDR3 is TGTGCCAGCAGCTTCTTATGGGAAAGCGAGCAGTACTTC.

The V call is TRBV29-1, the J call TRBJ2-7; the D gene could be TRBD1 or TRBD2 (5 bases each). The CDR3 has 13 residues. Per the germline V gene, CDR1 is SQVTM and CDR2 is ANQGSEA. Deletions cut 4 bases from V and 9 bases from J, with 19 bases between. The CDR3 here is CSVVGDLGDVQYF. The CDR3 region has the DNA TGCAGCGTTGTTGGAGACCTGGGGGATGTGCAGTACTTC.

The genes are TRBV24-1 and TRBJ2-1, with 8 bases lining up with TRBD2. Germline loops: CDR1 KGHDR, CDR2 SFDVKD. CDR3 length: 14 residues. J gave up 5 bases and V 5 bases, and 4 bases lay outside the gene matches. In nucleotides, the CDR3 is TGTGCCACCAGTGGCGGGGGGATCCACAATGAGCAGTTCTTC. Protein product: CATSGGGIHNEQFF.

The chain employs TRBV6-5 and TRBJ2-1; TRBD2 aligns across 12 bases. The CDR3 is 20 amino acids. Trimming at V came to 0 bases and at J to 2 bases, leaving 11 bases not matched to a gene. Germline V gene data show CDR1 as MNHEY and CDR2 as SVGAGI. The CDR3 DNA reads TGTGCCAGCAGTTACTCGAAGGTCCCTAGCGGGAGGGCCGCCTACAATGAGCAGTTCTTC. It yields the protein CASSYSKVPSGRAAYNEQFF.

The chain links TRBV3-1 to TRBJ2-1; D gene unclear. CDR3 size: 13 residues. Per germline, CDR1 LGHDT and CDR2 YNNKEL (reference sequence). Between the trimmed V and J ends, which lost 0 bases and 7 bases, there was a span of 7 bases. CDR3 sequence reads: CASSQDERNEQFF. The CDR3 DNA sequence: TGTGCCAGCAGCCAAGACGAGAGGAATGAGCAGTTCTTC.

This clonotype appeared a single time. The V gene is TRBV30, the J gene TRBJ2-7; the D gene is possibly TRBD1 (6 bases). Trimming pared 2 bases from V and 4 bases from J, leaving 9 bases between. The CDR3 contains 12 residues. Germline-derived CDR1 and CDR2 are GTSNPN and SVGIG (reference sequence). The CDR3 spells CAWSRDIYEQYF. DNA for the CDR3: TGTGCCTGGAGTAGGGACATATACGAGCAGTACTTC.

The genes are TRBV3-1 and TRBJ1-3, with D possibly matching TRBD1 (6 bases). V was clipped by 2 bases and J by 4 bases, with 15 bases between them. Germline CDR1 is LGHDT and CDR2 is YNNKEL (reference sequence). The length of the CDR3 is 16 residues. The CDR3 nucleotides are TGTGCCAGCAGCCAAACGGACAGCCGAACGGGAAACACCATATATTTT. Amino acid sequence: CASSQTDSRTGNTIYF.

The V and J genes are TRBV7-9 and TRBJ2-5, with D hard to call. This CDR3 is 13 amino acids long. Germline V gene data show CDR1 as SEHNR and CDR2 as FQNEAQ (reference sequence). Trimming took off 5 bases at V and 7 bases at J, with 14 bases between the two ends. The CDR3 is CASSPRLPGTQYF. CDR3 sequence (DNA): TGTGCCAGCAGCCCCCGTCTCCCTGGGACCCAGTACTTC.

This chain uses TRBV27 with TRBJ2-7, with unresolved D. V lost 5 bases and J lost 3, with 11 bases in between. CDR1 is MNHEY and CDR2 is SMNVEV in the germline V gene (reference sequence). The CDR3 extends over 13 amino acids. For the CDR3, the DNA is TGTGCCAGCAGTACGACTCCCAACTACGAGCAGTACTTC. It encodes CASSTTPNYEQYF.

The chain is built from TRBV25-1 and TRBJ1-1; no clear D gene. This CDR3 is 13 amino acids long. V lost 5 bases, J lost 3 bases, and 10 bases lay in between. Germline V CDR1 and CDR2: MGHDK, SYGVNS. CDR3 bases: TGTGCCAGCAGTCGGCAGGTCGACACTGAAGCTTTCTTT. Protein product: CASSRQVDTEAFF.

V usage is TRBV21-1 and J usage is TRBJ2-7; TRBD1 is taken as the D call from the table, unchecked against the DNA. TRBV21-1 counts as a pseudogene. The CDR3 totals 16 residues. The CDR3 DNA follows: TGTGCCAGCAGCAACTTCCCCCGGGACAGGGGCCACGAGCAGTACTTC. Translated: CASSNFPRDRGHEQYF.

CDR3 sequence reads: CASSLTGFTEAFF. The CDR3 region has the DNA TGTGCCAGCAGCCTGACAGGGTTCACTGAAGCTTTCTTT. The V call is TRBV28, the J call TRBJ1-1; 7 positions match TRBD1. The CDR3 sequence is 13 residues long. The germline CDR1 and CDR2 sequences are MDHEN and SYDVKM. V lost 6 bases to trimming and J lost 4 bases; unmatched junction nucleotides: 5.

V usage is TRBV7-9 and J usage is TRBJ2-1, with D perhaps TRBD1 or TRBD2 (6 bases each). The germline V and J ends were trimmed by 3 bases and 6 bases, with 15 bases remaining between them. The CDR3 is made up of 15 amino acids. CDR1 is SEHNR, CDR2 FQNEAQ, per germline (reference sequence). This CDR3 reads CASSFSSRGGNEQFF. CDR3 DNA sequence: TGTGCCAGCAGCTTCTCTTCCAGGGGAGGCAATGAGCAGTTCTTC.

The rearrangement links TRBV4-1 to TRBJ2-7; no definite D call. Germline V gives CDR1 MGHRA, CDR2 YSYEKL. This CDR3 has 15 amino acids. Between the trimmed V and J ends, which lost 1 base and 0 bases, there was a span of 10 bases. The DNA for the CDR3 is TGCGCCAGCAGCCAAGCGCAGACCCACTCCTACGAGCAGTACTTC. Amino acids: CASSQAQTHSYEQYF.

The CDR3 is CASSSGPSPGGQFF. DNA of the CDR3: TGTGCCAGCAGTTCGGGACCGAGCCCGGGTGGGCAGTTCTTC. The chain joins TRBV27 to TRBJ2-1, with D possibly called TRBD1 or TRBD2 (5 bases each). The length of the CDR3 is 14 residues. The germline CDR1 and CDR2 sequences are MNHEY and SMNVEV (reference sequence). V lost 4 bases, J lost 12 bases, and 19 bases lay in between.

The rearrangement links TRBV23-1 to TRBJ2-7, with D perhaps TRBD1 or TRBD2 (5 bases each). TRBV23-1 is assigned to the ORF class and has an uncertain function. V was trimmed by 4 bases and J by 5 bases, leaving 15 bases between them. The CDR3 is made up of 14 amino acids. DNA of the CDR3: TGCGCCAGCAGTCCCCCTGGGACCAAGAACGAGCAGTACTTC. Its protein is CASSPPGTKNEQYF.

This chain uses TRBV6-5 with TRBJ2-7; D perhaps matches TRBD2 (6 bases). This CDR3 is 14 amino acids long. Germline V CDR1 and CDR2: MNHEY, SVGAGI. The ends were cut back, 5 bases at V and 6 bases at J, with 17 bases in the middle. CDR3 protein: CASSDPAEGSEQYF. CDR3 DNA: TGTGCCAGCAGTGACCCGGCGGAGGGGTCCGAGCAGTACTTC.